Here is one T cell receptor beta chain with its context. Additional DNA sequences in this sample encode the identical CDR3. Assay used: immunoSEQ multiplex PCR; TCRdb lists only in-frame clones, some missing. The sample holds millions of clones; 85% to 95% are singletons and the top ten take under 2%. The ends were cut back, 4 bases at V and 2 bases at J, with 9 bases in the middle. The CDR3 covers 12 residues. In germline, CDR1 is SQVTM, CDR2 ANQGSEA. CD45RO negativity and positive selection for CCR7 defined naive CD8 cells, a population that excluded terminally differentiated effector memory CD45RA+ cells. The data are from a study of shared clonotypes between healthy human individuals.

The chain recombines TRBV29-1 with TRBJ2-7; D remains ambiguous. This TCR was recovered from a man younger than 35 in good health. Some clones in this sample may be carry-over from other donors' samples. The sequenced sample was naive CD8+ T cells from PBMCs. CDR3 loop: CSVVVGPYEQYF. The CDR3 DNA follows: TGCAGCGTTGTGGTCGGACCCTACGAGCAGTACTTC.